The following is a T cell receptor (beta chain) sequence with its context. There is no known antigen for this receptor. Base qualities are not recorded, but no much larger clone differs from it by a single base. The entry originates in a study of blood T cell repertoires in COVID-19 (dated by TCRdb to the early 2020s). About the study as a whole: Samples covering the acute and convalescent phases of COVID-19 were provided by collaborators in the United States, Italy and Spain. The repertoires were released in a freely available public database intended as a resource for research on the immune response to SARS-CoV-2. Samples came from the ongoing ImmuneRACE study (first 160 participants) plus 1,254 subjects from 6 global collaborators. The dataset comprised deeply sampled blood TCRbeta repertoires from subjects exposed to, actively infected with, or recovered from COVID-19. The material from the prospective study consisted of cDNA or gDNA derived from T cells, B-cell-depleted T cells, or PBMCs. Nearly every sample came with metadata listing a de-identified subject ID, COVID-19 status, age in years and sex. Where available, HLA class I and class II types were obtained from metadata supplied by the sample provider rather than from assay-based typing.

TCRbeta CDR3 regions were amplified from genomic DNA using the immunoSEQ Assay, a bias-controlled multiplex PCR. For the original study's pipeline: The number of nucleated cells in each sample was estimated by amplification of reference gene primers within the assay. Sequence reads were collapsed and filtered to measure the absolute abundance of every unique TCRbeta CDR3 rearrangement. For each sample, productive Simpson clonality was calculated as the square root of Simpson's diversity index across productive rearrangements. TCRdb took over this immuneACCESS table, retaining in-frame rearrangements with V and J assigned. Such tables are incomplete; in checked studies, under half of the missing clones stem from an unresolved V gene, and the remainder is unexplained. The DNA gave D and trimming, while V, J and clone size come from that table. The sample contains about 20,000 clones, 70% to 90% of them found a single time. The ten largest clones capture roughly a tenth of the sample.

The CDR3 starts with the cysteine, ends with the phenylalanine, and has 15 residues. Only the CDR3 DNA is retained, 45 bases long and in frame from the first base. Trimming costs V 0 bases and J 9 bases, and their ends lie 15 bases apart. Via the germline V gene, CDR1 is SGHVS and CDR2 FQNEAQ. Each collaborating institution followed its own protocols to collect whole blood in K2EDTA tubes. For TCRbeta analysis, collaborators shipped samples as frozen whole blood, isolated PBMCs, or DNA extracted from either of those sample types. What the research found in general, with its limitations: The quantity of clinical and demographic metadata differed by source and by participant and was supplied without curation.

The specimen was peripheral blood. This TCR came from a human donor in a cohort sampled during active COVID-19. The donor label of this sample is uncertain. The chain was built from TRBV7-8 and TRBJ2-1, with TRBD2 as a weak D call on 6 bases. CDR3 loop: CASSLARRDGGEQFF. The DNA reads TGTGCCAGCAGCTTAGCAAGGCGGGACGGGGGTGAGCAGTTCTTC.